This entry describes one T cell receptor beta chain. It was across several immunoSEQ plates that each subset's genomic DNA was evenly split. For sorted subsets, approximately 0.2 ug DNA per replicate equaled tens of thousands of T cell genomes. Only in-frame clones appear in the TCRdb table, and some are missing; sequencing was by immunoSEQ multiplex PCR. The table shows some 1.5 million clones, with nearly 99% occurring only once. J gave up 4 bases and V 1 base, and 4 bases lay outside the gene matches. This CDR3 has 16 residues. The V gene's germline CDR1 is SGHDN and CDR2 FVKESK. These data come from a study of shared clonotypes between healthy human individuals.

The sequence was collected from a man aged 30 to 39 in good health. The chain combines TRBV14 with TRBJ2-5; 12 bases line up with TRBD2. Sequencing was performed on naive CD4+ T cells sorted from blood. The subset is: CD45RA+ positively selected. CDR3 bases: TGTGCCAGCAGCCAAGGTGGACTAGCGGGAAGAGAGACCCAGTACTTC. This translates into CASSQGGLAGRETQYF.